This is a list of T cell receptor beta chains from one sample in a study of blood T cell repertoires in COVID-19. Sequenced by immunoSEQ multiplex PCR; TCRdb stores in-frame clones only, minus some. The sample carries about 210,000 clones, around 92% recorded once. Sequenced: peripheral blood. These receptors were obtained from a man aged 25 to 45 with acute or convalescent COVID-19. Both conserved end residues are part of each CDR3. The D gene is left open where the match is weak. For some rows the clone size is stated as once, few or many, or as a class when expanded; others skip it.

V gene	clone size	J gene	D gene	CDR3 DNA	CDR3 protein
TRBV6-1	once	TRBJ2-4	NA	TGTGCCAGCAGTGAAGCGCGGCGGGGAACCAAAAACATTCAGTACTTC	CASSEARRGTKNIQYF
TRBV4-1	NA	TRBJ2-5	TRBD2	TGCGCCAGCAGCCAACTTCTGGTAGCGGGGGTAGAGACCCAGTACTTC	CASSQLLVAGVETQYF
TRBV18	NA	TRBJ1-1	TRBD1	TGTGCCAGCTCCACGGACAGGCCCAGGTACACTGAAGCTTTCTTT	CASSTDRPRYTEAFF
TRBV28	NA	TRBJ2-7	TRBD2	TGTGCCACGCTAGAGGGACTAGCGGGAGTAGGTAGTTACTTC	CATLEGLAGVGSYF
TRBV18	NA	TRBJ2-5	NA	TGTGCCAGCTCACCACGAGGGCAAGAGACCCAGTACTTC	CASSPRGQETQYF
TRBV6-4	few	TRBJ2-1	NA	TGTGCCAGCAGTGACGGGCGGGTCTTC	CASSDGRVF
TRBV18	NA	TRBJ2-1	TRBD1	TGTGCCAGCTCACCAATCTCGGGACAGCCTTATGAGCAGTTCTTC	CASSPISGQPYEQFF
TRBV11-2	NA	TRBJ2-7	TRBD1	TGTGCCAGCAGCTTAGGACCCGGACAGGGAAAAGGCGAGCAGTACTTC	CASSLGPGQGKGEQYF
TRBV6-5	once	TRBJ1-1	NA	TGTGCCAGCAGTTACCTAGGGGCCACTGAAGCTTTCTTT	CASSYLGATEAFF
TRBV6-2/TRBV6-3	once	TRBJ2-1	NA	TGTGCCAGCAGTTACGTGTCTTACAATGAGCAGTTCTTC	CASSYVSYNEQFF
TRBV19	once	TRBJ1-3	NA	TGTGCCAGTAGTATACAGGCCACCAACTCTGGAAACACCATATATTTT	CASSIQATNSGNTIYF
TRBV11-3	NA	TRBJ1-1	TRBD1	TGTGCCAGCAGCATCAGGGGGCAGAACACTGAAGCTTTCTTT	CASSIRGQNTEAFF
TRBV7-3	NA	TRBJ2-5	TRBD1	TGTGCCAGCAGCAGCCTCCGGGACAGGGACGAGACCCAGTACTTC	CASSSLRDRDETQYF
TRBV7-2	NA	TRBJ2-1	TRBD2	TGTGCCAGCAGCCTTGGGACTAGCGGGAGGGCCTTGTATGAGCAGTTCTTC	CASSLGTSGRALYEQFF
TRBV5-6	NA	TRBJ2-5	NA	TGTGCCAGCAGCTTGGTCCGTCTAGGGGCCCAAGAGACCCAGTACTTC	CASSLVRLGAQETQYF
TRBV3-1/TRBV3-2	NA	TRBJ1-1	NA	TGTGCCAGCAGCGGGGGAGGAGGGAAGTTTTTCTTT	CASSGGGGKFFF
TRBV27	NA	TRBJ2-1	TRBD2	TGTGCCAGTAGACTAGCGGGAGGGATTGAGCAGTTCTTC	CASRLAGGIEQFF
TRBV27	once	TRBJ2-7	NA	TGTGCCAGCATATTGGCGGGGACTGCCTCCTACGAGCAGTACTTC	CASILAGTASYEQYF
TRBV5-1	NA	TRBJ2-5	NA	TGCGCCAGCAGCGCCCAGGGGCCCCAAGAGACCCAGTACTTC	CASSAQGPQETQYF
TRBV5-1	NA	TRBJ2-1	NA	TGCGCCAGCAGCTTAATTTCCGGGACAGAGCAGTTCTTC	CASSLISGTEQFF
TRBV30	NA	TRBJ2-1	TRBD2	TGTGCCTGGAGTGTACGGGCTAGCGGGAGGCCACTTCTTTTCTACAATGAGCAGTTCTTC	CAWSVRASGRPLLFYNEQFF
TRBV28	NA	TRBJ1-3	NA	TGTGCCAGCAGTTTACAGTTATCTGGAAACACCATATATTTT	CASSLQLSGNTIYF
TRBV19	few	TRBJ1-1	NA	TGTGCCAGTAGTCCTGGACTCTGGAGAGGAACTGAAGCTTTCTTT	CASSPGLWRGTEAFF
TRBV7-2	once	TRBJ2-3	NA	TGTGCCAGCAGCTTACTAGGTGTGGGTACGCAGTATTTT	CASSLLGVGTQYF
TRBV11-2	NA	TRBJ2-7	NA	TGTGCCAGCAGCTTAGCAGGGAGGCAGCAGTACTTC	CASSLAGRQQYF
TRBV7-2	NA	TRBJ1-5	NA	TGTGCCAGCAGCTTAGTGGCAGGGAGGGATCAGCCCCAGCATTTT	CASSLVAGRDQPQHF
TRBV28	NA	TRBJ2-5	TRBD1	TGTGCCAGCAGTCAGGACAGGGGCGAGGGGGTGGAGACCCAGTACTTC	CASSQDRGEGVETQYF
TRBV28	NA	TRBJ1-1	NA	TGTGCCAGCAGGATACAGGAGAGCACTGAAGCTTTCTTT	CASRIQESTEAFF
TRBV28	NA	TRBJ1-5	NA	TGTGCCAGCAGTCGACTTTACGGTCAGCCCCAGCATTTT	CASSRLYGQPQHF
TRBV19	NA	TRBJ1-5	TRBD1	TGTGCCGGTGGACAGGGGAATCAGCCCCAGCATTTT	CAGGQGNQPQHF
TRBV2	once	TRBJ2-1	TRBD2	TGTGCCAGCAGTGGGCAGCGAACTAGCGGGAGTGTTAGGGATGAGCAGTTCTTC	CASSGQRTSGSVRDEQFF
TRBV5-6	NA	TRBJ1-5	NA	TGTGCCAGCAGCCTAGGACAGATCAGCAATCAGCCCCAGCATTTT	CASSLGQISNQPQHF
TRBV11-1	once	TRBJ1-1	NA	TGTGCCAGCAGCCCGCCGGGACTTCGTTCCACTGAAGCTTTCTTT	CASSPPGLRSTEAFF
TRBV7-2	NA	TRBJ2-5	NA	TGTGCCAGCAGCTTAGTTGGCGGGGAGACCCAGTACTTC	CASSLVGGETQYF
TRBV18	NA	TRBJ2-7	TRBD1	TGTGCCAGCTCACCACCGGGACAGCGCAACTACGAGCAGTACTTC	CASSPPGQRNYEQYF
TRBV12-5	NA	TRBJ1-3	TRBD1	TGTGCTAGTGGCCCTGACAGGGTATCTGGAAACACCATATATTTT	CASGPDRVSGNTIYF
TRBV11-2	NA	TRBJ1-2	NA	TGTGCCAGCAGCTACAACTTGCGTACAAGAGGCGGCTACACCTTC	CASSYNLRTRGGYTF
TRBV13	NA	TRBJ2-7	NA	TGTGCCAGCAGCTTATTTAACGAGCAGTACTTC	CASSLFNEQYF
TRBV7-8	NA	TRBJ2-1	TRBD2	TGTGCCAGCAGCTCCACCGGGGTTGCGGGAGGGAAGCAGTTCTTC	CASSSTGVAGGKQFF
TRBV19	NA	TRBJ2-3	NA	TGTGCCAGTAGCGACAGGCCCGCACTGGGAGATACGCAGTATTTT	CASSDRPALGDTQYF
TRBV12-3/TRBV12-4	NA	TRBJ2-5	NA	TGTGCCAGCAAGTCGGGGGAACAAGAGACCCAGTACTTC	CASKSGEQETQYF
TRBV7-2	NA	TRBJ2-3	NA	TGTGCCAGCAGCTTGGCCCCGTTAGATACGCAGTATTTT	CASSLAPLDTQYF
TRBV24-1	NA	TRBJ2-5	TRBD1	TGTGCCACCAGTGCCCCTGCGGGACAGGGTGGAGAGACCCAGTACTTC	CATSAPAGQGGETQYF
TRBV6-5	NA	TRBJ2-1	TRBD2	TGTGCCAGCACCGGACTAGCGCAATACAATGAGCAGTTCTTC	CASTGLAQYNEQFF
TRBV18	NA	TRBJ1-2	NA	TGTGCCAGCTCAAGCGGACAGAACTATGGCTACACCTTC	CASSSGQNYGYTF
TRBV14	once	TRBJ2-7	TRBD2	TGTGCCAGCAGCCAACTAGCGGGAAGCGAGCAGTACTTC	CASSQLAGSEQYF
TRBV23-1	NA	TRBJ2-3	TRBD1	TGCGCCAGCAGTCAAAAGGGGTGGGACAGGGGGCGCCCAGATACGCAGTATTTT	CASSQKGWDRGRPDTQYF
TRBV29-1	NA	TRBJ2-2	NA	TGCAGCGTTCCCCGGGACACGTACACCGGGGAGCTGTTTTTT	CSVPRDTYTGELFF
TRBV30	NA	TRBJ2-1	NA	TGTGCCTGGAGAGGTCGGGGGAGAGGGGCCTACAATGAGCAGTTCTTC	CAWRGRGRGAYNEQFF
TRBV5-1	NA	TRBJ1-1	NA	TGCGCCAGCAGCTTTCGACGGGGTGAAGCTTTCTTT	CASSFRRGEAFF
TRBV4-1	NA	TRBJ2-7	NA	TGCGCCAGCAGCCAAGAAAAGAGCGGCTACGAGCAGTACTTC	CASSQEKSGYEQYF
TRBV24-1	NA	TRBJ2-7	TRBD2	TGTGCCACCAGTGATGGTGGTAGCGGGAGGGCCGATTACGAGCAGTACTTC	CATSDGGSGRADYEQYF
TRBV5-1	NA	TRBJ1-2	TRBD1	TGCGCCAGCAGCTTGTTGGACAGGCCGTTGGGTGGCTACACCTTC	CASSLLDRPLGGYTF
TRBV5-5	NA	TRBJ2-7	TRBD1	TGTGCCAGCAGCTCCTCTGGACAGGGATACTACGAGCAGTACTTC	CASSSSGQGYYEQYF
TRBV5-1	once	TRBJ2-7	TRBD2	TGCGCCAGCAGCCGGACTAGCTATGGAGAGCAGTACTTC	CASSRTSYGEQYF
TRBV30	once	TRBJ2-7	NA	TGTGCCTGGAAGAATGGGCCAAATGGATACGAGCAGTACTTC	CAWKNGPNGYEQYF
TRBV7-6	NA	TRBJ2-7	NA	TGTGCCAGCAGCTCCCAATTCGGTCTGATCTACGAGCAGTACTTC	CASSSQFGLIYEQYF